This T cell receptor beta chain was retrieved from a study of graft-versus-host responses after intestinal transplantation (dated by TCRdb to the early 2020s). Regarding the research as a whole: Recipients received multivisceral, liver-intestinal, or isolated intestinal transplants. A cohort of 24 intestinal transplant recipients, including one retransplant, was enrolled, and a few patients lacking pretransplant specimens were excluded. Anti-thymocyte globulin induction was given to all recipients, followed by maintenance tacrolimus and steroids for approximately three years. Alloreactive clones were identified by sequencing pre-transplant mixed lymphocyte reaction products and comparing them with unstimulated pre-transplant donor and recipient T cells. After intestinal transplantation, graft-versus-host and host-versus-graft alloreactive T cell clones in the graft, circulation and bone marrow were tracked using bulk TCR-beta CDR3 sequencing. Rather than going through the commercial service, samples from a few later patients were sequenced in-house on an Illumina MiSeq and processed with MiXCR. Donor T cell macrochimerism was defined as a peak of at least 4% donor T cells among recipient peripheral blood mononuclear cells. Broader findings and caveats from the paper: GvH clones were detected in recipient bone marrow, and some of these GvH clones were observed earlier in ileal mucosa or blood, consistent with an intestinal mucosal origin. In patients with donor T cell macrochimerism, the allografts had high GvH to HvG T cell clonal ratios. The conclusions were limited by the relatively low number and heterogeneity of the intestinal transplant patients. Early after transplant, peak levels of circulating GvH clones were found to be associated with declines in HvG clones.

The CDR3 numbers 16 residues from cysteine through phenylalanine. Of all the DNA, just the CDR3 is kept, 48 bases in frame from base 1. V and J are truncated by 8 bases and 3 bases respectively, leaving an intervening sequence of 20 bases. Reading the germline V gene (reference sequence) gives CDR1 LNHDA and CDR2 SQIVND. What this sample's time point label stands for: cells obtained before transplantation from donor or recipient. CD3+CD4+ and CD3+CD8+ populations were FACS-sorted from unstimulated pre-transplant donor and recipient cells taken from spleen or lymph nodes. As regards this clone: Its antigen has not been determined. Qualities for individual bases were not recorded, and no much larger clone is one base off.

Library construction relied on the immunoSEQ multiplex PCR assay. For most patients, genomic DNA was isolated with the Qiagen DNeasy Blood and Tissue Kit and shipped frozen to Adaptive Biotechnologies for TCR sequencing. For most patients, high-throughput TCR-beta CDR3 sequencing of genomic DNA was performed by Adaptive Biotechnologies. Per the source publication's procedure: Adaptive's ImmunoSEQ software supplied the TCR sequencing data for around 17 patients, while MiXCR and VDJtools were used to process three other patients. CD4 versus CD8 sorting errors were corrected by removing sequences found in both subsets at a frequency ratio below 5:1. Because the origin of CDR3 nucleotide sequences shared between donor and recipient could not be assigned, those sequences were removed. To be classed as alloreactive, a clone needed at least 2-fold expansion over unstimulated cells and a minimum CFSE-low frequency of 0.002% (template counts) or 0.001% (read counts). A clone was considered mappable if detected in the sequenced pre-transplant spleen, lymph node, or MLR CFSE-low populations of the donor or recipient. The cumulative frequency of alloreactive clones was calculated as a percentage of all sequences, weighted by copy number. The table comes from immuneACCESS by way of TCRdb, which keeps in-frame sequences with V and J called. Part of the clones is missing from these tables; in studies checked, under half for an unresolved V gene and the rest for unknown reasons. The V and J calls and clone size come from that table; D and trimming were worked out from the DNA. This sample comprises under 75,000 clones, 90% of them detected only once. The ten largest clones add up to about 4.3% of the sample.

The clonotype was recovered from a human donor who was the organ donor for an intestinal transplant. The sample in question was unstimulated CD8+ T cells sorted from spleen or lymph node cells, obtained before transplant. The rearrangement joined TRBV19 to TRBJ2-1, and perhaps TRBD1 as D gene, on 8 matching bases. DNA sequence: TGTGCCAGTCGGGCGGGGGCAGGGGGCGGCTACAATGAGCAGTTCTTC. Its protein reads: CASRAGAGGGYNEQFF.